Below, 19 T cell receptor beta chains from the same sample are listed, as sequenced in a study of spatial heterogeneity in lung cancer. Time point: sample taken at primary tumor resection. Sequencing was performed on whole RNA extracted from tumor and nontumor lung tissue, or from frozen PBMC, and the material was left unsorted. Using its own MiXCR run on the 5' RACE reads, TCRdb lists one record per CDR3 protein. The repertoire consists of around 7,000 distinct CDR3 sequences, with 5.5% to 7.5% occurring once and the leading ten covering about three quarters. The input for sequencing was PBMCs, taken at surgery. These receptors were taken from a male donor with early-stage non-small cell lung cancer.

As to this clonotype: A clone one base away is much larger, so this may be a read error. The CDR3 end shows no conserved phenylalanine or tryptophan, and so a read error is likely. Because this beta chain is a stray read in a library intended to capture alpha chains, its abundance should not be given much weight. V is TRBV2 and J is TRBJ2-3; 7 bases are shared with TRBD2. CDR3 length: 15 residues. J was trimmed by 0 bases and V by 8 bases; bases with no gene match: 8. Germline values: CDR1 SNHLY, CDR2 FYNNEI. CDR3 nucleotide sequence: TGTGCCAGCCTCCCGACTAGCTCAAGCACAGATACGCAGTATTTA. Its translation is CASLPTSSSTDTQYL.

Note on this clonotype: This sequence may be a read error, since a much larger clone differs from it by one base. The library was prepared for alpha chains; this beta chain is a stray read, so its frequency means little. The genes are TRBV20-1 and TRBJ2-7; D unresolved. The CDR3 consists of 14 residues. V dropped 3 bases and J dropped 5 bases, with 17 bases sitting between them. Germline assignment: CDR1 DFQATT and CDR2 SNEGSKA (reference sequence). The CDR3: CSASLREYPNEQYV. The CDR3 DNA follows: TGCAGTGCTAGCCTTCGCGAGTACCCCAACGAGCAGTACGTC.

In this sample, this clonotype turned up many times. Little can be read into the size of this beta chain, an off-target read in a library designed for alpha chains. V usage is TRBV7-2 and J usage is TRBJ1-5; 8 bases are shared with TRBD1. J lost 7 bases, V lost 6 bases, and 8 bases had no gene match. Germline CDR1 SGHTA, CDR2 FQGNSA. This CDR3 is 14 amino acids long. CDR3 DNA: TGTGCCAGCAGTTCTGGACAGGGAGCCCAGCCCCAGCATTTT. Residues: CASSSGQGAQPQHF.

This clonotype came up many times. This beta chain is an off-target read within a library intended for alpha chains, so its frequency means little. The chain is built from TRBV7-2 and TRBJ2-1; 7 bases fit TRBD2. After removal of 4 bases from V and 6 bases from J, the junction contained 9 bases not matched to a gene. Germline values: CDR1 SGHTA, CDR2 FQGNSA. The CDR3 extends over 15 amino acids. The CDR3 sequence is CASSSAGGSSNEQFF. The CDR3 nucleotides are TGTGCCAGCAGCTCGGCCGGGGGGTCTAGCAATGAGCAGTTCTTC.

With respect to this clonotype: The size of this beta chain means little, since it is a stray read in a library made for alpha chains. V gene TRBV20-1 combines with J gene TRBJ2-1; D is ambiguous. Trimming pared 3 bases from V and 8 bases from J, leaving 17 bases between. CDR1 and CDR2 from the germline V gene are DFQATT and SNEGSKA (reference sequence). This CDR3 has 14 residues. CDR3 loop: CSARSVGNRDEQFF. Here the CDR3 DNA reads TGCAGTGCTAGGTCTGTGGGTAATCGGGATGAGCAGTTCTTC.

This clonotype was observed many times. This beta chain is a stray sequence in a library constructed for alpha chains; its clone size is not meaningful. The chain employs TRBV2 and TRBJ2-3, with 12 bases aligning to TRBD1. Germline values: CDR1 SNHLY, CDR2 FYNNEI. The ends lost 10 bases at V and 6 bases at J; junction bases unmatched: 8. The CDR3 totals 14 residues. CDR3 sequence (DNA): TGTGCCACCCACGGGACAGGGGGCTCGGATACGCAGTATTTT. The encoded protein is CATHGTGGSDTQYF.

This clonotype appeared many times. This beta chain is a stray sequence in a library constructed for alpha chains; its clone size is not meaningful. The rearrangement uses TRBV19 and TRBJ2-5; TRBD2 aligns across 8 bases. CDR1 and CDR2 (germline): LNHDA, SQIVND (reference sequence). There are 14 residues in the CDR3. J gave up 2 bases and V 10 bases, and 9 bases lay outside the gene matches. CDR3: CATVTSGSQETQYF. In DNA, the CDR3 is TGTGCCACCGTAACTAGCGGATCTCAAGAGACCCAGTACTTC. Full variable domain (outside the CDR3, taken from reference TRBV19 and TRBJ2-5): DGGITQSPKYLFRKEGQNVTLSCEQNLNHDAMYWYRQDPGQGLRLIYYSQIVNDFQKGDIAEGYSVSREKKESFPLTVTSAQKNPTAFYLCATVTSGSQETQYFGPGTRLLVL.

Turning to this clonotype: The library was designed around alpha chains, so this beta chain is a stray read whose abundance carries little weight. The chain recombines TRBV5-1 with TRBJ2-5; 7 bases line up with TRBD1. CDR3 length: 16 amino acids. Per the germline V gene, CDR1 is SGHRS and CDR2 is YFSETQ. V lost 0 bases and J lost 5; bases outside the gene matches: 10. The CDR3 sequence: CASSLGPDRLVETQYF. DNA of the CDR3: TGCGCCAGCAGCTTGGGGCCGGACAGGCTTGTGGAGACCCAGTACTTC.

This clonotype was detected ten times or more. This beta chain came through as a stray read in a library set up for alpha chains, and its size says little. The chain recombines TRBV7-8 with TRBJ1-5; no definite D call. V shed 5 bases and J shed 0 bases, with 8 bases lying between them. The CDR3 totals 14 residues. Germline CDR1 is SGHVS and CDR2 is FQNEAQ. The CDR3 DNA reads as TGTGCCAGCAGCGTCCAACTTAGCAATCAGCCCCAGCATTTT. This codes for CASSVQLSNQPQHF.

The table lists this clonotype with many counts. This beta chain appears as a stray read in a library generated for alpha chains; its size is not informative. The chain joins TRBV7-9 to TRBJ2-7, with 7 bases lining up with TRBD1. After removal of 5 bases from V and 6 bases from J, the junction contained 7 bases not matched to a gene. Germline V lookup: CDR1 SEHNR, CDR2 FQNEAQ (reference sequence). The length of the CDR3 is 13 residues. The CDR3 reads CASSSDRAGEQYF. The CDR3 DNA reads TGTGCCAGCAGCAGTGACAGGGCTGGCGAGCAGTACTTC.

Concerning this clonotype itself: A library prepared for alpha chains yielded this beta chain as an off-target read; its size is of little meaning. The chain combines TRBV28 with TRBJ1-6, with 10 bases aligning to TRBD1. The CDR3 is 17 amino acids. CDR1 is MDHEN and CDR2 is SYDVKM in the germline V gene. Losses at the gene ends were 1 base for V and 10 bases for J; bases not matched to a gene: 10. This chain's CDR3 is CASSLSQPTGGTSPLHF. In nucleotides, the CDR3 is TGTGCCAGCAGTTTATCCCAGCCGACAGGGGGCACCTCACCCCTCCACTTT. Combining the CDR3 with reference TRBV28 and TRBJ1-6 gives the whole variable domain DVKVTQSSRYLVKRTGEKVFLECVQDMDHENMFWYRQDPGLGLRLIYFSYDVKMKEKGDIPEGYSVSREKKERFSLILESASTNQTSMYLCASSLSQPTGGTSPLHFGNGTRLTVT.

At least ten counts were recorded for this clonotype. This beta chain came through as a stray read in a library set up for alpha chains, and its size says little. The J gene is TRBJ1-1, the V gene TRBV15, with D hard to call. The CDR3 consists of 13 residues. The germline V gene encodes CDR1 LNHNV and CDR2 YYDKDF (reference sequence). V lost 0 bases and J lost 14, with 16 bases in between. The CDR3 region is CATSRDPEGVGFF. CDR3 bases: TGTGCCACCAGCAGAGATCCCGAGGGAGTAGGCTTCTTT.

Within the sample, this clonotype is medium-sized. The library was designed around alpha chains, so this beta chain is a stray read whose abundance carries little weight. The chain links TRBV6-5 to TRBJ2-1; TRBD1 is a possible D gene (5 bases). The V and J ends lost 11 bases and 2 bases respectively, with 19 bases between them. The CDR3 consists of 15 residues. The germline gives CDR1 MNHEY, CDR2 SVGAGI. CDR3 protein: CASQGYEKTYNEQFF. CDR3 DNA: TGTGCCTCCCAGGGCTATGAAAAAACCTACAATGAGCAGTTCTTC.

This clonotype was seen many times. This beta chain slipped into a library made for alpha chains as a stray read, so its size is not meaningful. V gene TRBV5-1 combines with J gene TRBJ2-7, with 8 bases that match TRBD1. Germline CDR1 SGHRS, CDR2 YFSETQ. V was pared by 3 bases and J by 6 bases, with 8 bases of the junction left unmatched. This CDR3 spans 14 amino acids. The CDR3 here is CASSYQGAQVEQYF. The CDR3 coding sequence is TGCGCCAGCAGCTACCAGGGGGCGCAGGTCGAGCAGTACTTC.

This clonotype was seen ten or more times. Little can be read into the size of this beta chain, an off-target read in a library designed for alpha chains. J is TRBJ2-2 and V is TRBV7-8; D ambiguous. Trimming removed 5 bases from V and 0 bases from J, with 4 bases in between. Germline-derived CDR1 and CDR2 are SGHVS and FQNEAQ. This CDR3 comprises 13 residues. In nucleotides, the CDR3 is TGTGCCAGCAGCCGGACGAACACCGGGGAGCTGTTTTTT. It specifies CASSRTNTGELFF.

As to this clonotype: Since it is a stray read in a library aimed at alpha chains, this beta chain has a size that is not meaningful. The rearrangement joins TRBV6-6 to TRBJ1-1; TRBD1 matches at 7 bases. The CDR3 contains 14 residues. The germline CDR1 and CDR2 sequences are MNHNY and SVGAGI (reference sequence). The DNA of the CDR3 is TGTGCGGGCAAGGGGGCGGTAAGGGACACTGAAGCTTTCTTT. Amino acids: CAGKGAVRDTEAFF.

This clonotype was picked up many times. Being off target in a library aimed at alpha chains, this beta chain has a size of little meaning. The V call is TRBV11-2, the J call TRBJ2-3; TRBD1 matches 7 bases. The CDR3 runs 13 residues. Germline V gene sequence: CDR1 SGHAT, CDR2 FQNNGV. V lost 6 bases, J lost 7 bases, and 7 bases stayed unmatched. CDR3 in amino acids: CASSIGQENTQYF. CDR3 nucleotides: TGTGCCAGCAGTATTGGACAGGAGAATACGCAGTATTTT.

A word on this clonotype: This beta chain was picked up by a library intended for alpha chains and is off target, so its count carries little meaning. This chain uses TRBV11-2 with TRBJ2-3; D uncertain. Germline V CDR1 and CDR2: SGHAT, FQNNGV. Trimming removed 5 bases at V and 8 bases at J, with 14 bases between. The CDR3 has 13 residues. In nucleotides, the CDR3 is TGTGCCAGCAGCCTTGGTGATTGGGGTACGCAGTATTTT. Protein product: CASSLGDWGTQYF.

With respect to this clonotype: For a library built for alpha chains, this beta chain is a stray read; little rests on its size. The V call is TRBV9, the J call TRBJ2-3; TRBD2 agrees at 8 bases. V lost 4 bases, J lost 4 bases, and 8 bases stayed unmatched. The CDR3 is 15 residues long. The germline CDR1 and CDR2 sequences are SGDLS and YYNGEE. Here the CDR3 DNA reads TGTGCCAGCAGCCCACGGGGGGGCCAGGCAGATACGCAGTATTTT. Translated: CASSPRGGQADTQYF.